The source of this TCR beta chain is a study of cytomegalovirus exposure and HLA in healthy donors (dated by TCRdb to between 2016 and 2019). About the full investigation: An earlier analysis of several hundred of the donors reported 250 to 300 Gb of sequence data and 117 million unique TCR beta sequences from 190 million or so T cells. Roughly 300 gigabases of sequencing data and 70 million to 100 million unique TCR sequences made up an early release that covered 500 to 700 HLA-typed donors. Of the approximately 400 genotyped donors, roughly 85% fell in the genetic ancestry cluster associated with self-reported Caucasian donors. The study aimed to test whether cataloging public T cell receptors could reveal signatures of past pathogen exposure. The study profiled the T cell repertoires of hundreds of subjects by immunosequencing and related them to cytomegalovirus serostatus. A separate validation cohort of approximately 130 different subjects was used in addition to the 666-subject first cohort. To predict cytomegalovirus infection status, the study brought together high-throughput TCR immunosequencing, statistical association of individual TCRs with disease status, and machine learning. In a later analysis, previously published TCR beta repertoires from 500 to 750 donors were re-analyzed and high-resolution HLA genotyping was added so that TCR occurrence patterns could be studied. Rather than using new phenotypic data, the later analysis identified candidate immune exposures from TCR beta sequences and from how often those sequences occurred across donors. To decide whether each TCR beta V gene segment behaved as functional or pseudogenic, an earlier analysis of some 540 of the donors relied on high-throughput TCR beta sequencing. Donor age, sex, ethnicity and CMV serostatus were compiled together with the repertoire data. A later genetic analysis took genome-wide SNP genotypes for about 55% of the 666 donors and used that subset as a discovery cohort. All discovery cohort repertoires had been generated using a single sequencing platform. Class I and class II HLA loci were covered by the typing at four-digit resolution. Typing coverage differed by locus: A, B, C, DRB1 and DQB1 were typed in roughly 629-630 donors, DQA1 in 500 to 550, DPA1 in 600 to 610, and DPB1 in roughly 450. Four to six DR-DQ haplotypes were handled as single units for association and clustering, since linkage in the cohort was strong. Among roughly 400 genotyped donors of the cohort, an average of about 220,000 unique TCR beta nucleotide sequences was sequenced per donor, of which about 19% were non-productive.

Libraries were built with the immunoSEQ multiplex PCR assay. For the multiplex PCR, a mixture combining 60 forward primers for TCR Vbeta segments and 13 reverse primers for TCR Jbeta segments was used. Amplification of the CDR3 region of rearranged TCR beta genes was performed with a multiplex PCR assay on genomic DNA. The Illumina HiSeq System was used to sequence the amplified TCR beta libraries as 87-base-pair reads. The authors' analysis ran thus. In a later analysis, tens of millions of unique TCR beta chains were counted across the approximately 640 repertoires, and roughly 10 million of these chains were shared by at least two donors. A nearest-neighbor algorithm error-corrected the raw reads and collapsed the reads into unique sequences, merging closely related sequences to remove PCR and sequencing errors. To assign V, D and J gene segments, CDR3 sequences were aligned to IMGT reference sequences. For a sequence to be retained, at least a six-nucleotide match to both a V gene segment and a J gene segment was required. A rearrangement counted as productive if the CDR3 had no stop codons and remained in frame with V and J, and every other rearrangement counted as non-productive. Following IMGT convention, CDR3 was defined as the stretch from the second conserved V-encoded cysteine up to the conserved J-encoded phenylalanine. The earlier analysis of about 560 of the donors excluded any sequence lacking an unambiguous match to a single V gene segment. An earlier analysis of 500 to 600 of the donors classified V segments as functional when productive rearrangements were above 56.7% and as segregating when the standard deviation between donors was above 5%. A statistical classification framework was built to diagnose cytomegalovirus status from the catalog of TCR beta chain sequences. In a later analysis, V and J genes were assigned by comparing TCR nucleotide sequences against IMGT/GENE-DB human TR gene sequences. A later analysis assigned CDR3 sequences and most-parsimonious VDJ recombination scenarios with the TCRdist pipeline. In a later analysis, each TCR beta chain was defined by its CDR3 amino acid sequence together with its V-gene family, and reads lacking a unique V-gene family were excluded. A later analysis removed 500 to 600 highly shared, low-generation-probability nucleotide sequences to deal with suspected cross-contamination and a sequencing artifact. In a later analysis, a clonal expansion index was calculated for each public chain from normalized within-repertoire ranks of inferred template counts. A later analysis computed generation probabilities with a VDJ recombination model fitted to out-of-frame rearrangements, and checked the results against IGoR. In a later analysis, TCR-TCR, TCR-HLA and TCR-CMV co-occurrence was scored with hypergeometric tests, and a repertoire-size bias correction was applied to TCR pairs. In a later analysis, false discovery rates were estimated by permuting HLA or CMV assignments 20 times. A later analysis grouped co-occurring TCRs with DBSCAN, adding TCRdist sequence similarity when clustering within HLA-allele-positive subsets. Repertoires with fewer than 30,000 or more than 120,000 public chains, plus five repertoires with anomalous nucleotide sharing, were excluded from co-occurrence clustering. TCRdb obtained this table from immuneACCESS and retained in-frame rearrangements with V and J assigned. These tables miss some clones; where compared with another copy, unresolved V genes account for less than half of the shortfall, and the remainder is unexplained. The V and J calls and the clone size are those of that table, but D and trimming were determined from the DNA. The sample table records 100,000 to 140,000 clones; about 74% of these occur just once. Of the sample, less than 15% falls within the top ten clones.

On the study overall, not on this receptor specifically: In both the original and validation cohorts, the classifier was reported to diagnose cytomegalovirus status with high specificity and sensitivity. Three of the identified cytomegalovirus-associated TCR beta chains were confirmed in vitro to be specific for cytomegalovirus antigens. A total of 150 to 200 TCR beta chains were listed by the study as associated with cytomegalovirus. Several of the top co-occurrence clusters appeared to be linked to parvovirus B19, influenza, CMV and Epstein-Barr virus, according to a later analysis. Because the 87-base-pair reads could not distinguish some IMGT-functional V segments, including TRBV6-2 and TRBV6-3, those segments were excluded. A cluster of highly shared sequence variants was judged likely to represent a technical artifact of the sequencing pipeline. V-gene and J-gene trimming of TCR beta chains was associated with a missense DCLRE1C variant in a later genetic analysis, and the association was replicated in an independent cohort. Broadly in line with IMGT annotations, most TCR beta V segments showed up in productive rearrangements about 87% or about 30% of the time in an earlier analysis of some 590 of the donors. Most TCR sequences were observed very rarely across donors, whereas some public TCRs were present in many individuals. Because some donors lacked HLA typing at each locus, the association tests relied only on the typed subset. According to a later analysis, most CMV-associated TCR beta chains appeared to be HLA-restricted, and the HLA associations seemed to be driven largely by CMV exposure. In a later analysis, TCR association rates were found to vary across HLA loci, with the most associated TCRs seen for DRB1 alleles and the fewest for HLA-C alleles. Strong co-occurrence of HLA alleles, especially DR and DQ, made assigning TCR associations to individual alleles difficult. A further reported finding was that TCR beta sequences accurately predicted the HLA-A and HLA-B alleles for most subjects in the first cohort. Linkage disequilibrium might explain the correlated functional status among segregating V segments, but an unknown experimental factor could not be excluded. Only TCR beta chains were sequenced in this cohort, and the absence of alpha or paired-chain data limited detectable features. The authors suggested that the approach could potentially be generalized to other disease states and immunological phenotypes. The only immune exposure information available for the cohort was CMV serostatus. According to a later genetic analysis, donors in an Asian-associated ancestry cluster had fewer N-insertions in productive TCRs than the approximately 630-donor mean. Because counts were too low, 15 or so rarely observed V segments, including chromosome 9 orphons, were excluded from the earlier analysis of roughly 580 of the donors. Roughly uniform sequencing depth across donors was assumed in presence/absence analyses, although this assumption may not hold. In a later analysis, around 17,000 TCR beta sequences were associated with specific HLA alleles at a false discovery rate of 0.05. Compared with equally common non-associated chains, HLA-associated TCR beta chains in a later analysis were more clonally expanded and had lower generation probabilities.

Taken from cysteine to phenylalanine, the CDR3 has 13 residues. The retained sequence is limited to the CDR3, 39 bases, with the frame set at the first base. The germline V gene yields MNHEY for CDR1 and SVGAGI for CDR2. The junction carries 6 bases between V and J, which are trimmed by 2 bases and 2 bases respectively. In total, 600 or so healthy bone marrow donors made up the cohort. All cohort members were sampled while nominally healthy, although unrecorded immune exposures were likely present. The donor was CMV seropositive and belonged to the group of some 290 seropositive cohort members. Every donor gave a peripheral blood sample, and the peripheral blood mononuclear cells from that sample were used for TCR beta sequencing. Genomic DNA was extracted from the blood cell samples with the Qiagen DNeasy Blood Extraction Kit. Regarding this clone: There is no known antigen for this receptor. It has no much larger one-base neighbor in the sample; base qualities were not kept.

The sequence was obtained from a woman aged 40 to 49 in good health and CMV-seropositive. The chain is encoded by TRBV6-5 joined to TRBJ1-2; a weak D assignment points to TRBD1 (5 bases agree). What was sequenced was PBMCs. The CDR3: CASSYAGNYGYTF. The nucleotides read TGTGCCAGCAGTTACGCAGGGAACTATGGCTACACCTTC.